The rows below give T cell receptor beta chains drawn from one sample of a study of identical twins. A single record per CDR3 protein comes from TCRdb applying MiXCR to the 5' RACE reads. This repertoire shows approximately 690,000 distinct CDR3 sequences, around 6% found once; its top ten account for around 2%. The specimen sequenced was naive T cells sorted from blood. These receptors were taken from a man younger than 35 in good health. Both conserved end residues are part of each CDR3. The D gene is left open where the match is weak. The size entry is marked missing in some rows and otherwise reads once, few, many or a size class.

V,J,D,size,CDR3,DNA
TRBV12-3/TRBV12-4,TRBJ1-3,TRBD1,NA,CASSKQGAGNTIYF,TGTGCCAGCAGTAAACAGGGGGCTGGAAACACCATATATTTT
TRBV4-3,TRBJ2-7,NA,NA,CASSQDVASARSYEQYF,TGCGCCAGCAGCCAAGATGTCGCTAGCGCCCGCTCCTACGAGCAGTACTTC
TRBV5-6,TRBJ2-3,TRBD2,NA,CASSSKRSLAGDTDTQYF,TGTGCCAGCAGTTCCAAACGCTCACTAGCGGGAGACACAGATACGCAGTATTTT
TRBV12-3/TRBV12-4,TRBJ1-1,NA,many,CASSATVPNTEAFF,TGTGCCAGCAGTGCGACGGTTCCGAACACTGAAGCTTTCTTT
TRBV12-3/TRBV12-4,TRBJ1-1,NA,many,CASSPTMGGLNTEAFF,TGTGCCAGCAGTCCTACAATGGGGGGGCTGAACACTGAAGCTTTCTTT
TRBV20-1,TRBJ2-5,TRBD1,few,CSASPRGRGTQYF,TGCAGTGCTAGCCCCAGGGGGCGCGGGACCCAGTACTTC
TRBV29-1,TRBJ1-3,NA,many,CSVEDGGAPGNTIYF,TGCAGCGTTGAAGATGGCGGAGCCCCTGGAAACACCATATATTTT
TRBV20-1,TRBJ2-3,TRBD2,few,CSATPGTSVPDTQYF,TGCAGTGCTACCCCCGGGACTAGCGTCCCAGATACGCAGTATTTT
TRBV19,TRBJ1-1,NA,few,CASSRLLMNTEAFF,TGTGCCAGTAGTAGACTCCTCATGAACACTGAAGCTTTCTTT
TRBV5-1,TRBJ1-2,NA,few,CASSPVRRGNYGYTF,TGCGCCAGCAGCCCCGTTCGGAGGGGGAACTATGGCTACACCTTC
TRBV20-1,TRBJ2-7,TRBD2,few,CSAPFLAGAYEQYF,TGCAGTGCTCCATTCTTAGCGGGAGCCTACGAGCAGTACTTC
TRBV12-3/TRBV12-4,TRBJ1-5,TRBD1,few,CASSQTGGSIQPQHF,TGTGCCAGCAGCCAAACAGGGGGCAGTATCCAGCCCCAGCATTTT
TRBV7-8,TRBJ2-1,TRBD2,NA,CASRPKKRGLINEQFF,TGTGCCAGCAGACCCAAAAAGCGGGGATTGATCAATGAGCAGTTCTTC
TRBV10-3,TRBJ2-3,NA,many,CAIRPDSTDTQYF,TGTGCCATCAGACCAGATAGCACAGATACGCAGTATTTT
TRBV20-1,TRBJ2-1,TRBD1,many,CSVKSRYRGQIRNEQFF,TGCAGTGTTAAAAGCCGTTACAGGGGGCAGATTCGAAATGAGCAGTTCTTC
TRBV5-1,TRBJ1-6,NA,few,CASSPDISKSPLHF,TGCGCCAGCAGCCCCGACATATCCAAGTCACCCCTCCACTTT
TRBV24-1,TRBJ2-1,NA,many,CATSDHRQSNEQFF,TGTGCCACCAGTGACCATAGACAGTCCAATGAGCAGTTCTTC
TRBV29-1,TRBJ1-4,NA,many,CSVEVGNEKLFF,TGCAGCGTTGAAGTAGGTAATGAAAAACTGTTTTTT
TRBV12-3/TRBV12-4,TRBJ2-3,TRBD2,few,CASSPLAGEGSDTQYF,TGTGCCAGCAGTCCCTTAGCGGGAGAGGGCTCAGATACGCAGTATTTT
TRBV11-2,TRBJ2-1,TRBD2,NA,CASSPVSGGRYNEQFF,TGTGCCAGCAGCCCGGTGTCTGGCGGGAGATACAATGAGCAGTTCTTC
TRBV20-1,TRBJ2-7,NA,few,CSARGPGAYEQYF,TGCAGTGCTAGGGGGCCAGGAGCCTACGAGCAGTACTTC
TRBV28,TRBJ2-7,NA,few,CASSFVEGNTYEQYF,TGTGCCAGCAGTTTCGTTGAAGGGAATACCTACGAGCAGTACTTC